This section outlines one TCR beta chain sequence together with its context. TCRdb's table, derived via immunoSEQ multiplex PCR, lists solely in-frame clones and lacks some. The sample yields more than 150,000 clones, 70% to 90% seen once. CDR3 length: 16 amino acids. Germline CDR1 SGHRS, CDR2 YFSETQ. Trimming at V came to 0 bases and at J to 2 bases, leaving 4 bases not matched to a gene. The sample belongs to a study of blood T cell repertoires in COVID-19. Study information: Material from acute and convalescent COVID-19 was sourced from the United States, Italy and Spain. Nucleic acid was either cDNA or gDNA, and it came from T cells, B-cell-depleted T cells, or PBMCs.

This TCR derives from an elderly woman with acute or convalescent COVID-19. The chain couples TRBV5-1 to TRBJ2-3; 9 nucleotides agree with TRBD2. Sample: peripheral blood. The CDR3, as DNA: TGCGCCAGCAGCTTGGGGCTAGCGGGAACCACAGATACGCAGTATTTT. Translating gives CASSLGLAGTTDTQYF.